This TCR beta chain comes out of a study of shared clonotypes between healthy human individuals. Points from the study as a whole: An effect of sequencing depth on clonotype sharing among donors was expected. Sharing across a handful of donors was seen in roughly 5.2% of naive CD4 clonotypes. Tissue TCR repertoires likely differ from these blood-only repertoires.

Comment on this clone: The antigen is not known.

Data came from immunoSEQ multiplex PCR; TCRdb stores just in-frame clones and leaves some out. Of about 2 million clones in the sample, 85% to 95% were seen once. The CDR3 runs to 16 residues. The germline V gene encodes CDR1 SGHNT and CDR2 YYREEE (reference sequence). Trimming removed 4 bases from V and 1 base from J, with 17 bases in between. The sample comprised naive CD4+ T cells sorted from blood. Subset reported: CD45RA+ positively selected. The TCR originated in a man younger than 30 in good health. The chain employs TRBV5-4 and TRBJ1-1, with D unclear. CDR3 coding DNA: TGTGCCAGCAGCCTTAACGGCCGCATGGGGAACACTGAAGCTTTCTTT. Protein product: CASSLNGRMGNTEAFF. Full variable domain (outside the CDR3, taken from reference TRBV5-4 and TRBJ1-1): ETGVTQSPTHLIKTRGQQVTLRCSSQSGHNTVSWYQQALGQGPQFIFQYYREEENGRGNFPPRFSGLQFPNYSSELNVNALELDDSALYLCASSLNGRMGNTEAFFGQGTRLTVV.